This entry lists 18 T cell receptor beta chains sequenced from one sample in a study of graft-versus-host responses after intestinal transplantation. Their cognate antigens are unknown. Sequencing was performed with immunoSEQ multiplex PCR; in TCRdb, only in-frame clones are kept and a portion is missing. This table has 100,000 to 130,000 clones, 87% appearing once. This specimen consisted of unstimulated CD4+ T cells sorted from spleen or lymph node cells, obtained before transplant. Source of these receptors: a human donor who was the organ donor for an intestinal transplant.

This chain joins TRBV28 and TRBJ2-7, with 7 bases matching TRBD2. This CDR3 has 14 amino acids. V shed 8 bases and J 0 bases; nucleotides not matched to a gene: 7. Per the germline V gene, CDR1 is MDHEN and CDR2 is SYDVKM. CDR3 nucleotide sequence: TGTGCCAGCTATCCGGCTAGCGGCTCCTACGAGCAGTACTTC. This sequence encodes CASYPASGSYEQYF. The variable domain in full, with the rest retrieved from reference TRBV28 and TRBJ2-7, is DVKVTQSSRYLVKRTGEKVFLECVQDMDHENMFWYRQDPGLGLRLIYFSYDVKMKEKGDIPEGYSVSREKKERFSLILESASTNQTSMYLCASYPASGSYEQYFGPGTRLTVT.

In its sample, this clone was seen once. This chain connects TRBV10-3 to TRBJ2-5, with 8 bases identical to TRBD1. This CDR3 region has 12 residues. Germline loops: CDR1 ENHRY, CDR2 SYGVKD. The J segment lost 4 bases and the V segment lost 11 bases, leaving 6 bases of the junction unmatched. CDR3 sequence (DNA): TGTGCCTCGGGACAGGAAAGAGAGACCCAGTACTTC. Translated: CASGQERETQYF.

The V call is TRBV7-3, the J call TRBJ2-7; 16 nucleotides agree with TRBD2. Losses at the gene ends were 4 bases for V and 0 bases for J; bases not matched to a gene: 9. CDR1 is SGHTA and CDR2 is FQGTGA in the germline V gene. The CDR3 totals 19 residues. CDR3 DNA: TGTGCCAGCAGCTATCCCGGGACTAGCGGGAGGGTGAGCTCCTACGAGCAGTACTTC. It codes for CASSYPGTSGRVSSYEQYF.

The DNA of the CDR3 is TGCGCCAGCAGACGTCGGGTGGTTGGTTTCAGTGAAGCTTTCTTT. Translating it yields CASRRRVVGFSEAFF. This chain uses TRBV10-2 with TRBJ1-1; no definite D call. CDR1 is WSHSY and CDR2 is SAAADI in the germline V gene. The CDR3 length is 15 residues. The germline V and J ends were trimmed by 6 bases and 7 bases, with 21 bases remaining between them.

This clone was seen a few times. The CDR3 loop reads CASSLGGVSHYGYTF. CDR3 sequence (DNA): TGTGCCAGCAGCCTAGGGGGGGTCAGTCACTATGGCTACACCTTC. V usage is TRBV28 and J usage is TRBJ1-2, with a tentative D call TRBD1 (6 bases). The V and J ends lost 6 bases and 3 bases respectively, with 17 bases between them. The CDR3 contains 15 residues. Per germline, CDR1 MDHEN and CDR2 SYDVKM.

This clone has more than one count but fewer than ten. CDR3 protein: CASSLQGPPYEQYF. CDR3 nucleotide sequence: TGTGCCAGCAGCCTACAGGGGCCCCCCTACGAGCAGTACTTC. V gene TRBV6-5 combines with J gene TRBJ2-7, with 7 bases identical to TRBD1. This CDR3 is built from 14 residues. Germline V lookup: CDR1 MNHEY, CDR2 SVGAGI. With V trimmed by 6 bases and J by 2 bases, 7 bases remained unmatched.

This chain uses TRBV27 with TRBJ1-1; 10 bases match TRBD1. V was clipped by 5 bases and J by 6 bases; unmatched bases: 12. The CDR3 is 16 residues long. Germline CDR1 reads MNHEY; CDR2 reads SMNVEV (reference sequence). CDR3 nucleotide sequence: TGTGCCAGCAGTCTACGGACAGGGGGGCGTATACCTGAAGCTTTCTTT. It translates to CASSLRTGGRIPEAFF.

In the case of this clone: Different DNA sequences within this sample yield the same CDR3. The chain recombines TRBV15 with TRBJ1-5, with a possible D match to TRBD1 (6 bases). V dropped 1 base and J dropped 1 base, with 8 bases sitting between them. The CDR3 length is 15 residues. From germline, CDR1 is LNHNV and CDR2 YYDKDF (reference sequence). CDR3 protein: CATSRGTDSNQPQHF. CDR3 sequence (DNA): TGTGCCACCAGCAGAGGGACAGACAGCAATCAGCCCCAGCATTTT.

The genes are TRBV7-6 and TRBJ2-1; TRBD2 is a possible D gene (5 bases). Per the germline V gene, CDR1 is SGHVS and CDR2 is FNYEAQ. The germline V and J ends were trimmed by 5 bases and 8 bases, with 19 bases remaining between them. The CDR3 is 15 amino acids. CDR3 DNA: TGTGCCAGCAGCGGAAATATGGCGGGCCTCGATGAGCAGTTCTTC. Its translation: CASSGNMAGLDEQFF.

On this clone itself: Distinct nucleotide sequences in the sample also encode this CDR3. CDR3 DNA: TGTGCCAGCAGCAGAGACAGGTTCAATCAGCCCCAGCATTTT. This codes for CASSRDRFNQPQHF. This rearrangement joins TRBV7-2 to TRBJ1-5, with D possibly matching TRBD1 (6 bases). Germline-derived CDR1 and CDR2 are SGHTA and FQGNSA. The ends were cut back, 5 bases at V and 3 bases at J, with 11 bases in the middle. The CDR3 sequence is 14 residues long.

J is TRBJ2-5 and V is TRBV11-3, with D hard to call. The DNA end is a closer match to TRBJ2-7, so the J assignment may be wrong. The germline CDR1 and CDR2 sequences are SGHNT and YENEEA. This CDR3 spans 15 amino acids. CDR3: CASSSPKGSVYEQYF. Written as DNA, the CDR3 is TGTGCCAGCAGCTCCCCGAAGGGTTCCGTCTACGAGCAGTACTTC.

The V and J genes are TRBV6-5 and TRBJ1-1; D gene unclear. V lost 7 bases and J 7 bases, leaving 13 bases between the germline ends. Germline V gene sequence: CDR1 MNHEY, CDR2 SVGAGI. CDR3 length equals 12 residues. The CDR3 reads CASTNGGFEAFF. The CDR3 DNA reads TGTGCCAGCACCAACGGCGGGTTTGAAGCTTTCTTT.

Worth noting for this clone: Other DNA sequences in the same sample also yield this CDR3. V is TRBV11-2 and J is TRBJ2-4, with D unresolved. V was clipped by 1 base and J by 0 bases, with 10 bases between them. Per the germline V gene, CDR1 is SGHAT and CDR2 is FQNNGV. CDR3 length: 16 amino acids. The CDR3 reads CASSLATLGAKNIQYF. The CDR3 DNA is TGTGCCAGCAGCTTAGCGACTCTGGGAGCCAAAAACATTCAGTACTTC.

A single count supports this clone. V gene TRBV5-1 combines with J gene TRBJ2-5; D remains unclear. V was cut by 2 bases and J by 5 bases, with 13 bases left in between. The length of the CDR3 is 14 residues. Germline V gene sequence: CDR1 SGHRS, CDR2 YFSETQ. The CDR3 loop reads CASSFSEPWETQYF. The CDR3 nucleotides read TGCGCCAGCAGCTTTTCCGAGCCCTGGGAGACCCAGTACTTC.

V is TRBV6-1 and J is TRBJ2-7; tentatively, D is TRBD2 (6 bases). The CDR3 covers 14 residues. The V end lost 7 bases, the J end lost 2 bases, and 15 bases lay between the germline ends. Germline V gene lookup returns CDR1 MNHNS and CDR2 SASEGT. This CDR3 is CASIVETGAYEQYF. In DNA form, the CDR3 reads TGTGCCAGCATCGTAGAAACGGGAGCCTACGAGCAGTACTTC.

The chain is built from TRBV11-3 and TRBJ2-1; a weak D match, TRBD2 (5 bases). V was trimmed by 5 bases and J by 8 bases, leaving 16 bases between them. The CDR3 extends over 14 amino acids. CDR1 and CDR2 (germline): SGHNT, YENEEA. This CDR3 is CASSLAGESHEQFF. CDR3 nucleotide sequence: TGTGCCAGCAGCCTCGCTGGGGAGTCGCATGAGCAGTTCTTC. Combining the CDR3 with reference TRBV11-3 and TRBJ2-1 gives the whole variable domain EAGVVQSPRYKIIEKKQPVAFWCNPISGHNTLYWYLQNLGQGPELLIRYENEEAVDDSQLPKDRFSAERLKGVDSTLKIQPAELGDSAVYLCASSLAGESHEQFFGPGTRLTVL.

V is TRBV13 and J is TRBJ1-1; a weak D match, TRBD1 (6 bases). V was trimmed by 5 bases and J by 0 bases, leaving 13 bases between them. The CDR3 consists of 15 residues. Germline-derived CDR1 and CDR2 are PRHDT and FYEKMQ (reference sequence). The CDR3 is CASSTGQNLNTEAFF. CDR3 coding DNA: TGTGCCAGCAGCACCGGACAGAACTTGAACACTGAAGCTTTCTTT.

CDR3 sequence: CAWSEQGYNEQFF. In DNA, the CDR3 is TGTGCCTGGAGTGAACAGGGCTACAATGAGCAGTTCTTC. V gene TRBV30 combines with J gene TRBJ2-1, with D tentatively TRBD1 (6 bases). Trimming took 1 base from V and 3 from J, leaving 7 bases between them. The germline gives CDR1 GTSNPN, CDR2 SVGIG (reference sequence). The length of the CDR3 is 13 residues.